This T cell receptor beta chain was sequenced in a study of T cell repertoires in cytomegalovirus infection. Overall study context: Public signatures in TCR beta pointed to CMV infection and matching HLA type.

Study outcomes and limitations: Of the TCR beta families, the public ones yielded a cumulative frequency that identified carriers of CMV plus the relevant HLA. Clonotypes of TCR beta that were HLA-C-restricted and CMV-specific dominated the ex vivo response.

Germline CDR1 reads LGHNT; CDR2 reads FRNRAP. The length of the CDR3 is 15 residues. Losses at the gene ends were 8 bases for V and 4 bases for J; bases not matched to a gene: 12. The table lists this clonotype with many counts. The antigen remains undetermined. TCRdb reanalysed the reads using MiXCR and keeps one entry per CDR3 protein. The sample lists almost 550,000 distinct CDR3 sequences; more than 15% were seen once. The receptor comes from a human donor in good health (CMV status not recorded). Some clones in this sample may be carry-over from other donors' samples. Sequencing was done on a sample of CD8+ T cells from PBMCs. The rearrangement uses TRBV12-5 and TRBJ2-3; 7 bases agree with TRBD1. CDR3 sequence reads: CASRLDRPSPDTQYF. The CDR3 coding sequence is TGTGCTAGTCGATTGGACAGGCCCTCCCCAGATACGCAGTATTTT. Looking up the rest from reference TRBV12-5 and TRBJ2-3 gives the full variable domain: DARVTQTPRHKVTEMGQEVTMRCQPILGHNTVFWYRQTMMQGLELLAYFRNRAPLDDSGMPKDRFSAEMPDATLATLKIQPSEPRDSAVYFCASRLDRPSPDTQYFGPGTRLTVL.